Below, 16 T cell receptor beta chains from the same sample are listed, as sequenced in a study of shared clonotypes between healthy human individuals (TCRdb year 2020). Library creation used the immunoSEQ multiplex PCR assay. The immuneACCESS repertoire file appears here via TCRdb, limited to in-frame rearrangements. These files lack a portion of the clones; in checked studies, under half of the deficit traces to unresolved V genes, and the cause of the others is not known. In this sample the table shows a few million clones, 90% to 95% of which occur a single time. Of the sample, 0.3% to 0.4% is held by the ten largest clones. Source material: naive CD4+ T cells from PBMCs. The cell subset or site label, read with the paper, signifies: CD45RA+ positively selected. The source is a man aged 18 to 35 in good health. Some clones in this sample may be carry-over from other donors' samples.

V and J are TRBV9 and TRBJ1-1; D gene unclear. CDR1 SGDLS and CDR2 YYNGEE come from the germline V gene. Trimming stripped 0 bases from V and 4 bases from J, with 13 bases between. The CDR3 is made up of 15 amino acids. The CDR3 nucleotides read TGTGCCAGCAGCGTAGATTCGGGAGAAGTCACTGAAGCTTTCTTT. It is translated as CASSVDSGEVTEAFF.

The chain uses TRBV27 and TRBJ1-1, with no clear D. The CDR3 runs to 12 residues. Deletions cut 6 bases from V and 3 bases from J, with 8 bases between. The V gene's germline CDR1 is MNHEY and CDR2 SMNVEV (reference sequence). The CDR3 loop reads CASSPGDTEAFF. The CDR3 DNA follows: TGTGCCAGCAGCCCCGGGGACACTGAAGCTTTCTTT.

CDR3 DNA sequence: TGCAGCGTAAGTCGGAATGCTAACACCGGGGAGCTGTTTTTT. It yields the protein CSVSRNANTGELFF. The chain is built from TRBV29-1 and TRBJ2-2, with D unresolved. Trimming shortened V by 6 bases and J by 2 bases, and 13 bases separated the two germline ends. This CDR3 has 14 amino acids. In germline, CDR1 is SQVTM, CDR2 ANQGSEA.

The rearrangement links TRBV29-1 to TRBJ1-1; unclear D gene. V lost 4 bases to trimming and J lost 2 bases, with 11 bases between them. The V gene's germline CDR1 is SQVTM and CDR2 ANQGSEA. This CDR3 is built from 13 residues. This CDR3 reads CSVAALGNTEAFF. Here the CDR3 DNA reads TGCAGCGTTGCCGCTCTTGGCAACACTGAAGCTTTCTTT.

The chain uses TRBV19 and TRBJ2-2; D is tentatively TRBD1 or TRBD2 (5 bases each). The CDR3 spans 16 residues. Trimming removed 7 bases at V and 4 bases at J, with 19 bases between. The V gene's germline CDR1 is LNHDA and CDR2 SQIVND (reference sequence). The CDR3 is CASNPVMGVITGELFF. The DNA for the CDR3 is TGTGCCAGTAACCCGGTGATGGGGGTTATCACCGGGGAGCTGTTTTTT.

The chain has TRBV6-1 and TRBJ2-1, with TRBD1 matching over 8 bases. V was clipped by 10 bases and J by 6 bases; unmatched bases: 8. Germline CDR1 and CDR2: MNHNS and SASEGT. The CDR3 length is 13 residues. The CDR3 DNA reads TGTGCCACCAGGGGGCAGACTGGCAATGAGCAGTTCTTC. This codes for CATRGQTGNEQFF.

V is TRBV10-1 and J is TRBJ2-1; unclear D gene. Deletions cut 5 bases from V and 8 bases from J, with 10 bases between. CDR3 size: 12 residues. The germline V gene has CDR1 WNHNN and CDR2 SYGVQD (reference sequence). The CDR3 nucleotides read TGCGCCAGCAGTTCACGGATTGATGAGCAGTTCTTC. It is translated as CASSSRIDEQFF.

Note on this clone: This CDR3 is also generated by other DNA sequences in the sample. CDR3 sequence: CASSLRGMNTEAFF. As DNA, the CDR3 is TGTGCCAGCAGCTTAAGGGGCATGAACACTGAAGCTTTCTTT. The chain couples TRBV5-6 to TRBJ1-1; TRBD1 is a possible D gene (5 bases). Germline V gene sequence: CDR1 SGHDT, CDR2 YYEEEE. V was cut by 2 bases and J by 0 bases, with 8 bases left in between. The CDR3 totals 14 residues.

This sequence joins TRBV10-3 and TRBJ2-7, with 8 positions matching TRBD2. The V gene's germline CDR1 is ENHRY and CDR2 SYGVKD. This CDR3 region has 15 residues. After removal of 5 bases from V and 2 bases from J, the junction contained 8 bases not matched to a gene. In nucleotides, the CDR3 is TGTGCCATCAGTTTGATAGCGGGACCCACCTACGAGCAGTACTTC. This sequence encodes CAISLIAGPTYEQYF.

About this clone itself: The sample has other DNA sequences that encode this CDR3 too. J is TRBJ1-4 and V is TRBV28; D is unresolved. This CDR3 has 12 residues. V was shortened by 5 bases and J by 8 bases, with 9 bases between the two germline ends. Germline CDR1 MDHEN, CDR2 SYDVKM. The CDR3 DNA reads as TGTGCCAGCAGTCCCGTTGGGGAAAAACTGTTTTTT. Its translation is CASSPVGEKLFF.

This sequence joins TRBV6-5 and TRBJ1-5; D is uncertain. The CDR3 loop spans 13 amino acids. CDR1 is MNHEY and CDR2 is SVGAGI in the germline V gene. Trimming removed 4 bases from V and 4 bases from J, with 8 bases in between. The CDR3 reads CASSSGPNQPQHF. The CDR3 DNA reads TGTGCCAGCAGTTCCGGGCCGAATCAGCCCCAGCATTTT.

The gene calls are TRBV5-1 and TRBJ2-7; D call uncertain. The V gene's germline CDR1 is SGHRS and CDR2 YFSETQ. This CDR3 has 13 residues. V lost 1 base to trimming and J lost 5 bases, with 10 bases between them. CDR3 nucleotide sequence: TGCGCCAGCAGCTTGTTAGGGTCCCACGAGCAGTACTTC. Translated: CASSLLGSHEQYF.

The V and J genes are TRBV7-3 and TRBJ2-5; 10 positions agree with TRBD2. The CDR3 totals 15 residues. The J segment lost 4 bases and the V segment lost 0 bases, leaving 2 bases of the junction unmatched. Germline V gene lookup returns CDR1 SGHTA and CDR2 FQGTGA. The chain's CDR3 is CASSLTSSGRETQYF. The CDR3 DNA reads as TGTGCCAGCAGCTTAACGTCTAGCGGGAGAGAGACCCAGTACTTC.

This rearrangement joins TRBV28 to TRBJ2-5; 8 bases fit TRBD2. The CDR3 loop spans 16 amino acids. Germline-derived CDR1 and CDR2 are MDHEN and SYDVKM. With 6 bases clipped from V and 5 bases from J, the junction kept 14 bases outside the gene matches. Here the CDR3 DNA reads TGTGCCAGCAGGCCTCTCGGGAGGGGGTTATCGGAGACCCAGTACTTC. It yields the protein CASRPLGRGLSETQYF.

This sequence joins TRBV5-1 and TRBJ2-3, with unresolved D. Germline assignment: CDR1 SGHRS and CDR2 YFSETQ. There are 15 residues in the CDR3. The V end lost 0 bases, the J end lost 4 bases, and 12 bases lay between the germline ends. The CDR3 loop is CASSLAGRKADTQYF. The CDR3 coding sequence is TGCGCCAGCAGCTTGGCCGGCAGGAAAGCAGATACGCAGTATTTT.

The V and J genes are TRBV25-1 and TRBJ2-5; a possible D gene is TRBD2 (6 bases). Trimming removed 8 bases from V and 11 bases from J, with 24 bases in between. From germline, CDR1 is MGHDK and CDR2 SYGVNS. The CDR3 has 14 amino acids. CDR3 sequence (DNA): TGTGCCAGCGAGGTCACCGGGACTGTTGGGAAGCAGTACTTC. Translating it yields CASEVTGTVGKQYF.